The 19 T cell receptor beta chains below all came from one sample that was sequenced in a study of T cells expressing NK-cell markers. TCRdb reanalyzed the 5' RACE reads and collapses them to one entry per CDR3 protein, without DNA. The sample table sets out about 440,000 distinct CDR3 sequences. The sequencing sample was made of blood T cells: a sorted CD56 or NKG2C T cell subset, CD4+ or CD8+ T cells, or bulk PBMC T cells (not recorded which). The receptors derive from a woman aged 18-69 years in good health.

V usage is TRBV5-1 and J usage is TRBJ2-1; TCRdb returns TRBD2, unconfirmable since there is no DNA. This CDR3 region has 15 residues. CDR1 and CDR2 (germline): SGHRS, YFSETQ. CDR3 region: CASSLYGLADYEQFF.

This rearrangement joins TRBV19 to TRBJ1-1; TCRdb's assignment of TRBD1 cannot be checked, as there is no DNA. The CDR3 runs 15 residues. The germline V gene encodes CDR1 LNHDA and CDR2 SQIVND (reference sequence). The CDR3 sequence is CASAIGDRGITEAFF.

The chain uses TRBV5-1 and TRBJ2-3; the D call of TRBD1 rests on TCRdb alone, since no DNA is present to check it. From germline, CDR1 is SGHRS and CDR2 YFSETQ. There are 14 residues in the CDR3. The CDR3 is CASMTGDLTDTQYF. Combining the CDR3 with reference TRBV5-1 and TRBJ2-3 gives the whole variable domain KAGVTQTPRYLIKTRGQQVTLSCSPISGHRSVSWYQQTPGQGLQFLFEYFSETQRNKGNFPGRFSGRQFSNSRSEMNVSTLELGDSALYLCASMTGDLTDTQYFGPGTRLTVL.

The V gene is TRBV29-1, the J gene TRBJ1-1; TCRdb indicates TRBD1, and absent DNA this call remains unverified. The CDR3 is made up of 14 amino acids. Germline V gene lookup returns CDR1 SQVTM and CDR2 ANQGSEA. The CDR3 is CSVDPGDIAAVAFF.

V usage is TRBV7-2 and J usage is TRBJ1-4; TCRdb outputs TRBD1, but without DNA this stays unchecked. The V gene's germline CDR1 is SGHTA and CDR2 FQGNSA. The CDR3 runs 19 residues. CDR3 residues: CASSLGLRTGWGSDEKLFF.

The J gene is TRBJ1-6, the V gene TRBV6-4; the D call of TRBD1 rests on TCRdb alone, since no DNA is present to check it. The CDR3 is 14 amino acids. Germline CDR1 and CDR2: MRHNA and SNTAGT. CDR3: CASRTGTVNSPLHF.

This rearrangement joins TRBV20-1 to TRBJ2-6. The CDR3 is 15 residues long. Germline V gives CDR1 DFQATT, CDR2 SNEGSKA (reference sequence). The CDR3 here is CSARDARSGANVLTF.

J is TRBJ1-1 and V is TRBV20-1. CDR3 length: 17 amino acids. The germline gives CDR1 DFQATT, CDR2 SNEGSKA (reference sequence). CDR3 sequence reads: CSARVPKDGVMNTEAFF.

This chain joins TRBV7-9 and TRBJ1-1; there is no DNA to check the TCRdb D call of TRBD1. The CDR3 loop spans 15 amino acids. CDR1 SEHNR and CDR2 FQNEAQ come from the germline V gene (reference sequence). CDR3 protein: CASSLGQGANTEAFF.

This chain joins TRBV30 and TRBJ2-2. CDR1 is GTSNPN and CDR2 is SVGIG in the germline V gene (reference sequence). CDR3 size: 11 residues. CDR3 sequence reads: CAWRQDGELFF.

The chain recombines TRBV5-6 with TRBJ2-1; TCRdb designates TRBD1, a call that cannot be tested without DNA. This CDR3 is built from 16 residues. In germline, CDR1 is SGHDT, CDR2 YYEEEE. The chain's CDR3 is CASSPFGQEDYNEQFF.

The CDR3 spells CASTQKGLAGTTYNEQFF. This chain links TRBV7-8 with TRBJ2-1; TCRdb reports TRBD2, a call that lacks DNA to check it against. This CDR3 has 18 amino acids. CDR1 SGHVS and CDR2 FQNEAQ come from the germline V gene.

This rearrangement joins TRBV3-1 to TRBJ1-1. Germline CDR1 and CDR2: LGHDT and YNNKEL (reference sequence). The CDR3 is made up of 14 amino acids. The CDR3 here is CASSRLWQNTEAFF.

Here the CDR3 reads CASSQGGGYSGNTIYF. The chain carries TRBV3-1 and TRBJ1-3; TCRdb selects TRBD1, and the lack of DNA leaves this call unchecked. The CDR3 consists of 16 residues. Germline V CDR1 and CDR2: LGHDT, YNNKEL (reference sequence).

The rearrangement joins TRBV29-1 to TRBJ1-1; the D gene TCRdb calls, TRBD1, cannot be checked with no DNA. The CDR3 has 16 residues. CDR1 and CDR2 from the germline V gene are SQVTM and ANQGSEA. This CDR3 reads CSVSGPGGLGEAEAFF.

The rearrangement joins TRBV27 to TRBJ1-5; no DNA is available, so the TRBD1 call from TCRdb remains unchecked. CDR3 length: 13 residues. CDR1 and CDR2 from the germline V gene are MNHEY and SMNVEV (reference sequence). CDR3 protein: CASSHGPDQPQHF.

The chain carries TRBV20-1 and TRBJ2-2; the TRBD2 assignment by TCRdb is unverifiable without DNA. This CDR3 region has 15 residues. CDR1 and CDR2 (germline): DFQATT, SNEGSKA (reference sequence). This CDR3 is CSARDWQEDTGELFF.

The V and J genes are TRBV12-3 or TRBV12-4 and TRBJ2-1; no DNA is available, so the TRBD1 call from TCRdb remains unchecked. CDR3 length equals 16 residues. The CDR3 here is CASSQLPGQFYNEQFF.

The J gene is TRBJ2-2, the V gene TRBV4-1; the D call of TRBD1 rests on TCRdb alone, since no DNA is present to check it. In germline, CDR1 is MGHRA, CDR2 YSYEKL. CDR3 length: 15 amino acids. CDR3 amino acids: CASSSRQFSSGELFF.